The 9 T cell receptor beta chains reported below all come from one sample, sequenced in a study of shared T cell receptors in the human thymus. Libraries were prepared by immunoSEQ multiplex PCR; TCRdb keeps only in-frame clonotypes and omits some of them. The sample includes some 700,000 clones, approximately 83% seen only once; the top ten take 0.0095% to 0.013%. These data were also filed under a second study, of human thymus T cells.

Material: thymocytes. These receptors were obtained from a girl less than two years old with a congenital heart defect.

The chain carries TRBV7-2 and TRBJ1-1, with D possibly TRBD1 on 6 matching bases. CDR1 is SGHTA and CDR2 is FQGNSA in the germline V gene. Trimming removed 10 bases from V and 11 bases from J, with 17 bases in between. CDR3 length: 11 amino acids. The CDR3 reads CAKGTSSDAFF. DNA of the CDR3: TGTGCCAAGGGGACATCCTCGGACGCTTTCTTT. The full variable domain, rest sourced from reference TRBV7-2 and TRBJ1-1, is GAGVSQSPSNKVTEKGKDVELRCDPISGHTALYWYRQSLGQGLEFLIYFQGNSAPDKSGLPSDRFSAERTGGSVSTLTIQRTQQEDSAVYLCAKGTSSDAFFGQGTRLTVV.

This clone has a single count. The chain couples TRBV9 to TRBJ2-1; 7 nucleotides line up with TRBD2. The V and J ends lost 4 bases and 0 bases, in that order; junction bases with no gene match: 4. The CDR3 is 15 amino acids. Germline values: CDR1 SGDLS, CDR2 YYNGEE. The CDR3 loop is CASSPRTSSYNEQFF. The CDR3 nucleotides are TGTGCCAGCAGCCCAAGGACTAGCTCCTACAATGAGCAGTTCTTC.

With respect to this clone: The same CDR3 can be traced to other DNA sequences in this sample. The CDR3 region is CASSYYRVNTEAFF. The CDR3 DNA reads TGTGCCAGCAGTTACTACAGGGTTAACACTGAAGCTTTCTTT. The chain is built from TRBV6-5 and TRBJ1-1; D might be TRBD1 (6 bases). Germline CDR1 is MNHEY and CDR2 is SVGAGI. The germline V and J ends were trimmed by 1 base and 2 bases, with 8 bases remaining between them. This CDR3 is built from 14 residues.

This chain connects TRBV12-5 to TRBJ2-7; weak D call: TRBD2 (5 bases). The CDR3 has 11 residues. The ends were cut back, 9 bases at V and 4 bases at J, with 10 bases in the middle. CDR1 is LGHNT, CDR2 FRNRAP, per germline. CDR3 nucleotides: TGTGCTAGCAGAGGGTGGTACGAGCAGTACTTC. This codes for CASRGWYEQYF.

The CDR3 DNA follows: TGTGCCAGCAGCCATAACAGGGTCGTGAGCAATCAGCCCCAGCATTTT. It specifies CASSHNRVVSNQPQHF. The rearrangement joins TRBV7-8 to TRBJ1-5; the D gene is possibly TRBD1 (6 bases). Trimming took 5 bases from V and 1 from J, leaving 15 bases between them. This CDR3 region has 16 residues. Germline CDR1 reads SGHVS; CDR2 reads FQNEAQ.

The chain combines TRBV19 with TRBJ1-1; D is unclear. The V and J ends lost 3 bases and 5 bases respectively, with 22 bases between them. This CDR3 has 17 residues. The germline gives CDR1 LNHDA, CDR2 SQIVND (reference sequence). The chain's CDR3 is CASSMGKTGSFSTEAFF. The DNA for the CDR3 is TGTGCCAGTAGTATGGGGAAGACGGGGTCCTTCTCAACTGAAGCTTTCTTT.

The CDR3 nucleotides are TGTGCCAGCAGTTTATTGGAGTACGAGCAGTACTTC. It encodes CASSLLEYEQYF. The V gene is TRBV28, the J gene TRBJ2-7; D is undetermined. The length of the CDR3 is 12 residues. Trimming pared 1 base from V and 4 bases from J, leaving 5 bases between. Per germline, CDR1 MDHEN and CDR2 SYDVKM.

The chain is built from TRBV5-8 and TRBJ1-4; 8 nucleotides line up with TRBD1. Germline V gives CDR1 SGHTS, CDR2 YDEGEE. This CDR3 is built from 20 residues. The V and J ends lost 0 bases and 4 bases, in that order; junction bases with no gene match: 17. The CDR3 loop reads CASSLGPMWGRGLGNEKLFF. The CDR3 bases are TGTGCCAGCAGCTTGGGCCCTATGTGGGGCAGGGGGCTTGGTAATGAAAAACTGTTTTTT.

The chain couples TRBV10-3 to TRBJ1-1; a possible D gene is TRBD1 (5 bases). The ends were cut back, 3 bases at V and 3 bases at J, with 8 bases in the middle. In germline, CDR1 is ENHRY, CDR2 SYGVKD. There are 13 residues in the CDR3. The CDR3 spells CAISDRADTEAFF. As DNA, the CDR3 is TGTGCCATCAGTGACAGGGCGGACACTGAAGCTTTCTTT.